This T cell receptor (beta chain) appears in the sequencing data of a study of shared clonotypes between healthy human individuals. This CDR3 is 15 amino acids long. In germline, CDR1 is LNHNV, CDR2 YYDKDF (reference sequence). V was trimmed by 3 bases and J by 3 bases, leaving 15 bases between them. Positively selected for CCR7, the CD45RO-negative cells used as naive CD8 cells excluded terminally differentiated effector memory CD45RA+ cells. Sequencing used immunoSEQ multiplex PCR; TCRdb keeps in-frame clones, though not all of them. The sample carries about 2.2 million clones, around 95% recorded once.

The chain recombines TRBV15 with TRBJ2-7, with D perhaps assigned TRBD1 or TRBD2 (5 bases each). The sequence was obtained from a man younger than 30 in good health. Some clones in this sample may be carry-over from other donors' samples. The sample taken for sequencing was naive CD8+ T cells from PBMCs. The CDR3 DNA is TGTGCCACCAGCAGGGGGACCAATCCGAGCTACGAGCAGTACTTC. Amino acids: CATSRGTNPSYEQYF. The complete variable domain, with remaining parts taken from reference TRBV15 and TRBJ2-7, reads DAMVIQNPRYQVTQFGKPVTLSCSQTLNHNVMYWYQQKSSQAPKLLFHYYDKDFNNEADTPDNFQSRRPNTSFCFLDIRSPGLGDTAMYLCATSRGTNPSYEQYFGPGTRLTVT.